This TCR beta chain was obtained from a study of T-cell reconstitution after alpha-beta-depleted transplantation in children. Unique molecular identifiers were incorporated when the TCRbeta library was constructed. TCRdb passed the PCR reads through MiXCR, listing each CDR3 protein once. The repertoire holds approximately 800,000 distinct CDR3 sequences, with under 20% as singletons. The V segment lost 8 bases and the J segment 3 bases; nucleotides outside the gene matches: 5. The CDR3 sequence is 14 residues long. Germline V lookup: CDR1 MNHEY, CDR2 SMNVEV (reference sequence). This clonotype was observed a few times.

The source is a male patient younger than 18 who had a stem cell transplant for acute lymphoblastic leukemia, so the T cells may come from the graft donor. Sequencing was performed on PBMCs, mostly from graft donor cells, taken 360 days after TCRalphabeta/CD19-depleted stem cell transplant. The rearrangement uses TRBV27 and TRBJ2-7, with 12 bases fitting TRBD2. The DNA for the CDR3 is TGTGCCAGCGCCGGGACTAGCGGGTTCTACGAGCAGTACTTC. Protein: CASAGTSGFYEQYF.